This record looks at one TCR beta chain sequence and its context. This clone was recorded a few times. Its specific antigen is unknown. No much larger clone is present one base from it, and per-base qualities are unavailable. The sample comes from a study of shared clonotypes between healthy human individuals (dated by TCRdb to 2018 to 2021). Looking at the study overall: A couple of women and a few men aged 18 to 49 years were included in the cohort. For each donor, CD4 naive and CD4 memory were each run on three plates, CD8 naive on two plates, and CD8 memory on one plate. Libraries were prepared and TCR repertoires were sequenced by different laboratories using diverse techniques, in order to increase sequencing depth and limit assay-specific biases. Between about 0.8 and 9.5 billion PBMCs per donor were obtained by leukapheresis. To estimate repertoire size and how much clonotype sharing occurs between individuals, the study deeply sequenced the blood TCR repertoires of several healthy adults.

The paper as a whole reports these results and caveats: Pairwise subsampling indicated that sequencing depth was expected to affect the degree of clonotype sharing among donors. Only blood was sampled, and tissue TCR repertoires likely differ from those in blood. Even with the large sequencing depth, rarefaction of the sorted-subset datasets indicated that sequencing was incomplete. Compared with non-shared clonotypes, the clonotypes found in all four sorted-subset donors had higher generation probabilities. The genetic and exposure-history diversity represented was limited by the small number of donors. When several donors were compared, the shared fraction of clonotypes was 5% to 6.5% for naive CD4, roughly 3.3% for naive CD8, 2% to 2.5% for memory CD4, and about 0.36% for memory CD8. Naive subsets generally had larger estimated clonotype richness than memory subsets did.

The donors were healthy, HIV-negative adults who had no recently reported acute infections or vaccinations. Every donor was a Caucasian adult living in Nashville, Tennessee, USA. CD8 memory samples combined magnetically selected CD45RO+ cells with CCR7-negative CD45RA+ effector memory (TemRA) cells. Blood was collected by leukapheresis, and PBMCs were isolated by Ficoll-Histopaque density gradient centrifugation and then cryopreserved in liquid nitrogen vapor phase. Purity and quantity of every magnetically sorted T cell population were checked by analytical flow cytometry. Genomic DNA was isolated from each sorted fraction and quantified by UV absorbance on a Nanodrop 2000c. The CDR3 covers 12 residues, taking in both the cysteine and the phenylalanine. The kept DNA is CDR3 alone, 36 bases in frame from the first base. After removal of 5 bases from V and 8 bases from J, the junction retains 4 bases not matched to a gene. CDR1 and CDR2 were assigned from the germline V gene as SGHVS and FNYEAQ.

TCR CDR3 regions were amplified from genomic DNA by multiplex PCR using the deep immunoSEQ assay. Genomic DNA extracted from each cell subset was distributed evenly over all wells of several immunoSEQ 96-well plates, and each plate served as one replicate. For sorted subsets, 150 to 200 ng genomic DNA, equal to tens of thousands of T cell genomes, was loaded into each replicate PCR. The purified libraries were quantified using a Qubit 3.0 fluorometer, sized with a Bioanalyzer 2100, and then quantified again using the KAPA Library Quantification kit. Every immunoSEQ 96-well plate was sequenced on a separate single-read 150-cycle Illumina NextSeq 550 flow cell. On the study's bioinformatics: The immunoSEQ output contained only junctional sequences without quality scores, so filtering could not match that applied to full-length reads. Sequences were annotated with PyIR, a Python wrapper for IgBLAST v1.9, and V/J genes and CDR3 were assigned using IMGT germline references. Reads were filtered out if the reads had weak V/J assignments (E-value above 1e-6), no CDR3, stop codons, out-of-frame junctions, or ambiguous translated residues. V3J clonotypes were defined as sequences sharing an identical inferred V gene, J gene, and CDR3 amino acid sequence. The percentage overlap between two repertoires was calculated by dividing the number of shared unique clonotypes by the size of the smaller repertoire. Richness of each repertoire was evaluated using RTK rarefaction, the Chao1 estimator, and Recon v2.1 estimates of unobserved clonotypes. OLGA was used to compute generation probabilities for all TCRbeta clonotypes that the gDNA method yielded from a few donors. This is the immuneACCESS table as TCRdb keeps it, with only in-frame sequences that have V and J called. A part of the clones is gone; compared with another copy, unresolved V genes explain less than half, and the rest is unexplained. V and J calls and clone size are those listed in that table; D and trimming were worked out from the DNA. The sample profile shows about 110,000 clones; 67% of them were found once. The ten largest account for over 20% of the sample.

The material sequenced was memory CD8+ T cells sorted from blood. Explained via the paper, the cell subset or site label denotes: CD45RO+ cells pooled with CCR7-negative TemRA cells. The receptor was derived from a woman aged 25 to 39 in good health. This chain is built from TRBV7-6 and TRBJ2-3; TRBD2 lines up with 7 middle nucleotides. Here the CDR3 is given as CASSPQRGTQYF. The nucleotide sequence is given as TGTGCCAGCAGCCCTCAGCGGGGTACGCAGTATTTT. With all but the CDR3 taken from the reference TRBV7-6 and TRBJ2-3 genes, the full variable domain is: GAGVSQSPRYKVTKRGQDVALRCDPISGHVSLYWYRQALGQGPEFLTYFNYEAQQDKSGLPNDRFSAERPEGSISTLTIQRTEQRDSAMYRCASSPQRGTQYFGPGTRLTVL.